The 25 T cell receptor beta chains listed next were all sequenced from one sample in a study of cytotoxic CD8 clonotypes in ibrutinib-treated CLL. Produced via immunoSEQ multiplex PCR; TCRdb's table is partial and in-frame only. The sample yields around 140,000 clones, roughly 88% seen once. The sample was PBMCs, taken after 24 months of ibrutinib treatment. These receptors came from a human donor with chronic lymphocytic leukemia.

This clone was recorded once. This chain uses TRBV28 with TRBJ1-5; D is perhaps TRBD1 (6 bases). V was cut by 8 bases and J by 0 bases, with 11 bases left in between. Germline values: CDR1 MDHEN, CDR2 SYDVKM. The CDR3 has 14 residues. Written as DNA, the CDR3 is TGTGCCAGCCGGGGGGCGGTTAGCAATCAGCCCCAGCATTTT. Protein sequence: CASRGAVSNQPQHF.

The CDR3 DNA follows: TGTGCCAGCAGCCGGGAGGGACGGACGAACACTGAAGCTTTCTTT. It is translated as CASSREGRTNTEAFF. This chain joins TRBV9 and TRBJ1-1; a possible D gene is TRBD1 (5 bases). Germline-derived CDR1 and CDR2 are SGDLS and YYNGEE. The CDR3 loop spans 15 amino acids. The V gene lost 4 bases and the J gene lost 1 base, with 14 bases spanning the gap.

This sequence joins TRBV4-3 and TRBJ1-5; 7 nucleotides match TRBD1. Per the germline V gene, CDR1 is LGHNA and CDR2 is YSLEER. V shed 0 bases, J shed 4 bases, and the junction held 6 bases outside the gene matches. The CDR3 has 16 amino acids. Here the CDR3 reads CASSQDAGQLNQPQHF. For the CDR3, the DNA is TGCGCCAGCAGCCAAGATGCGGGACAGCTTAATCAGCCCCAGCATTTT.

The V call is TRBV5-8, the J call TRBJ1-4, with D tentatively TRBD1 (5 bases). Per the germline V gene, CDR1 is SGHTS and CDR2 is YDEGEE. The V and J ends lost 4 bases and 6 bases respectively, with 16 bases between them. The CDR3 consists of 15 residues. The CDR3: CASSATAGPYEKLFF. The CDR3, as DNA: TGTGCCAGCAGCGCTACAGCGGGACCCTATGAAAAACTGTTTTTT.

This chain uses TRBV2 with TRBJ2-7; D unclear. The V and J ends lost 4 bases and 4 bases respectively, with 5 bases between them. Per germline, CDR1 SNHLY and CDR2 FYNNEI. This CDR3 is 11 amino acids long. The CDR3 here is CASSVQYEQYF. DNA of the CDR3: TGTGCCAGCAGTGTACAGTACGAGCAGTACTTC.

The chain has TRBV7-3 and TRBJ2-3; 7 nucleotides line up with TRBD1. The CDR3 consists of 13 residues. The V segment lost 6 bases and the J segment 3 bases; nucleotides outside the gene matches: 3. Per the germline V gene, CDR1 is SGHTA and CDR2 is FQGTGA. Here the CDR3 reads CASRQTGTDTQYF. CDR3 DNA: TGTGCCAGCAGACAGACAGGGACAGATACGCAGTATTTT.

The chain recombines TRBV7-2 with TRBJ1-2, with D unresolved. This CDR3 has 13 amino acids. V shed 8 bases and J shed 4 bases, with 14 bases lying between them. The germline gives CDR1 SGHTA, CDR2 FQGNSA. CDR3 protein: CASSSPQPYGYTF. In DNA form, the CDR3 reads TGTGCCAGCTCCTCTCCTCAGCCCTATGGCTACACCTTC.

The chain uses TRBV4-1 and TRBJ2-7; 8 bases are shared with TRBD2. CDR3 length: 15 residues. V gave up 4 bases and J gave up 7 bases; unmatched junction bases: 12. The germline gives CDR1 MGHRA, CDR2 YSYEKL. The CDR3 DNA sequence: TGCGCCAGCAGCCGAACCGGGACTAGTAATTGGGAGCAGTACTTC. Its protein is CASSRTGTSNWEQYF.

This chain's CDR3 is CASSLDRATVTGELFF. The CDR3 bases are TGTGCCAGCTCCCTGGACAGGGCGACTGTCACCGGGGAGCTGTTTTTT. The rearrangement joins TRBV18 to TRBJ2-2; 8 positions match TRBD1. CDR1 and CDR2 (germline): KGHSH, LQKENI. The CDR3 sequence is 16 residues long. V trimming: 6 bases; J trimming: 4 bases; junction bases outside the gene matches: 10.

A remark on this clone: Its ends do not fully match the called genes, so a read error is possible. The chain carries TRBV7-7 and TRBJ2-1; D perhaps matches TRBD2 (6 bases). CDR1 and CDR2 from the germline V gene are SSHAT and FNYEAQ (reference sequence). The CDR3 is made up of 15 amino acids. The CDR3 DNA reads TGTGCTAGCAGCTTACAGCGGGCAGCCTACAATGAGCAGTTCTTC. Its protein is CASSLQRAAYNEQFF.

J is TRBJ2-1 and V is TRBV5-6; D unresolved. The CDR3 is 14 amino acids. Germline V CDR1 and CDR2: SGHDT, YYEEEE. V lost 4 bases, J lost 0 bases, and 8 bases lay in between. For the CDR3, the DNA is TGTGCCAGCAGCCTGATTAGCTCCTACAATGAGCAGTTCTTC. It encodes CASSLISSYNEQFF. Full variable domain (outside the CDR3, taken from reference TRBV5-6 and TRBJ2-1): DAGVTQSPTHLIKTRGQQVTLRCSPKSGHDTVSWYQQALGQGPQFIFQYYEEEERQRGNFPDRFSGHQFPNYSSELNVNALLLGDSALYLCASSLISSYNEQFFGPGTRLTVL.

This clone is a singleton in its sample. This chain links TRBV11-2 with TRBJ1-2; no clear D gene. Trimming cost V 0 bases and J 3 bases, with 5 bases left between them. In germline, CDR1 is SGHAT, CDR2 FQNNGV. There are 13 residues in the CDR3. As DNA, the CDR3 is TGTGCCAGCAGCTTAGATGCACACTATGGCTACACCTTC. Protein: CASSLDAHYGYTF.

The gene calls are TRBV10-3 and TRBJ2-7, with TRBD1 identical over 7 bases. CDR1 and CDR2 (germline): ENHRY, SYGVKD. This CDR3 spans 14 amino acids. V was clipped by 7 bases and J by 9 bases; unmatched bases: 15. The CDR3 region has the DNA TGTGCCATCACCTTGGGACAGCAGTCCTCGATGCAGTACTTC. This translates into CAITLGQQSSMQYF.

The chain has TRBV14 and TRBJ1-2; D gene ambiguous. V lost 0 bases to trimming and J lost 2 bases, with 4 bases between them. The CDR3 is 13 residues long. Germline V CDR1 and CDR2: SGHDN, FVKESK. Written as DNA, the CDR3 is TGTGCCAGCAGCCAAGAATTGAACTATGGCTACACCTTC. It yields the protein CASSQELNYGYTF. The full variable domain, completed using reference TRBV14 and TRBJ1-2, is EAGVTQFPSHSVIEKGQTVTLRCDPISGHDNLYWYRRVMGKEIKFLLHFVKESKQDESGMPNNRFLAERTGGTYSTLKVQPAELEDSGVYFCASSQELNYGYTFGSGTRLTVV.

This sequence joins TRBV7-8 and TRBJ2-5, with 14 bases aligning to TRBD2. The CDR3 is 16 amino acids. With V trimmed by 4 bases and J by 2 bases, 3 bases remained unmatched. The germline CDR1 and CDR2 sequences are SGHVS and FQNEAQ. The CDR3 DNA reads as TGTGCCAGCAGCTCGACTAGCGGGGGGGATCAAGAGACCCAGTACTTC. This sequence encodes CASSSTSGGDQETQYF.

On this clone: Within the sample, other DNA sequences also encode this same CDR3. The gene calls are TRBV27 and TRBJ2-7; D might be TRBD2 (6 bases). Trimming removed 6 bases from V and 3 bases from J, with 15 bases in between. CDR3 length: 14 residues. CDR1 is MNHEY and CDR2 is SMNVEV in the germline V gene (reference sequence). Here the CDR3 DNA reads TGTGCCAGCAGGGCGGGACGGGGACTCTACGAGCAGTACTTC. Translation: CASRAGRGLYEQYF.

The CDR3 DNA reads as TGTGCCAGCGCTTCACAAGCCTACGAGCAGTACTTC. This translates into CASASQAYEQYF. The rearrangement links TRBV7-2 to TRBJ2-7; D unclear. The CDR3 consists of 12 residues. V lost 8 bases and J lost 2, with 10 bases in between. Per the germline V gene, CDR1 is SGHTA and CDR2 is FQGNSA.

The chain couples TRBV5-4 to TRBJ2-5, with 9 bases matching TRBD1. The germline CDR1 and CDR2 sequences are SGHNT and YYREEE (reference sequence). CDR3 size: 14 residues. J gave up 5 bases and V 3 bases, and 5 bases lay outside the gene matches. The CDR3 region has the DNA TGTGCCAGCAGCTGGGGGACAGGGAGTGAGACCCAGTACTTC. Translating it yields CASSWGTGSETQYF. The full variable domain, completed using reference TRBV5-4 and TRBJ2-5, is ETGVTQSPTHLIKTRGQQVTLRCSSQSGHNTVSWYQQALGQGPQFIFQYYREEENGRGNFPPRFSGLQFPNYSSELNVNALELDDSALYLCASSWGTGSETQYFGPGTRLLVL.

The V gene is TRBV2, the J gene TRBJ1-4, with D uncertain. Germline CDR1 reads SNHLY; CDR2 reads FYNNEI. Between the trimmed V and J ends, which lost 6 bases and 0 bases, there was a span of 5 bases. The CDR3 length is 13 residues. In DNA, the CDR3 is TGTGCCAGCAGAACTGCAACTAATGAAAAACTGTTTTTT. Translated, it gives CASRTATNEKLFF.

The chain recombines TRBV28 with TRBJ2-7, with D unclear. With 3 bases removed from V and 0 bases from J, the gap between germline ends came to 12 bases. Germline values: CDR1 MDHEN, CDR2 SYDVKM. The CDR3 is 15 amino acids. In nucleotides, the CDR3 is TGTGCCAGCAGTTTTTACACAGTGAGCTCCTACGAGCAGTACTTC. As protein: CASSFYTVSSYEQYF.

This CDR3 is CASSLAGTIVDEQFF. DNA of the CDR3: TGTGCCAGCAGCTTGGCCGGGACAATTGTGGATGAGCAGTTCTTC. V gene TRBV7-9 combines with J gene TRBJ2-1; D is possibly TRBD1 (6 bases). This CDR3 has 15 residues. From germline, CDR1 is SEHNR and CDR2 FQNEAQ (reference sequence). V lost 3 bases, J lost 8 bases, and 17 bases lay in between. The full variable domain, with the rest looked up from reference TRBV7-9 and TRBJ2-1, is DTGVSQNPRHKITKRGQNVTFRCDPISEHNRLYWYRQTLGQGPEFLTYFQNEAQLEKSRLLSDRFSAERPKGSFSTLEIQRTEQGDSAMYLCASSLAGTIVDEQFFGPGTRLTVL.

The chain combines TRBV7-2 with TRBJ2-7; D uncertain. V lost 2 bases, J lost 3 bases, and 11 bases lay in between. The CDR3 is made up of 14 amino acids. Germline assignment: CDR1 SGHTA and CDR2 FQGNSA. CDR3 region: CASSLSRVDYEQYF. The CDR3 coding sequence is TGTGCCAGCAGCTTATCCAGAGTTGACTACGAGCAGTACTTC.

The chain uses TRBV9 and TRBJ2-3, with no clear D. Trimming took 3 bases from V and 6 from J, leaving 14 bases between them. This CDR3 region has 14 residues. Germline V gene data show CDR1 as SGDLS and CDR2 as YYNGEE. CDR3 protein: CASSAPLEADTQYF. Here the CDR3 DNA reads TGTGCCAGCAGCGCCCCCTTAGAGGCTGATACGCAGTATTTT.

The rearrangement links TRBV6-5 to TRBJ2-7; D gene uncertain. CDR1 and CDR2 from the germline V gene are MNHEY and SVGAGI. The CDR3 extends over 13 amino acids. V lost 2 bases and J 2 bases, leaving 7 bases between the germline ends. CDR3 loop: CASSYQATYEQYF. DNA of the CDR3: TGTGCCAGCAGTTACCAGGCGACCTACGAGCAGTACTTC.

This clone is a singleton in its sample. V and J are TRBV7-2 and TRBJ2-1; no definite D call. CDR1 is SGHTA and CDR2 is FQGNSA in the germline V gene. The CDR3 has 17 amino acids. Trimming removed 2 bases at V and 0 bases at J, with 14 bases between. In nucleotides, the CDR3 is TGTGCCAGCAGCTTAATTTTGGGAATAAGCTCCTACAATGAGCAGTTCTTC. Its protein product is CASSLILGISSYNEQFF.